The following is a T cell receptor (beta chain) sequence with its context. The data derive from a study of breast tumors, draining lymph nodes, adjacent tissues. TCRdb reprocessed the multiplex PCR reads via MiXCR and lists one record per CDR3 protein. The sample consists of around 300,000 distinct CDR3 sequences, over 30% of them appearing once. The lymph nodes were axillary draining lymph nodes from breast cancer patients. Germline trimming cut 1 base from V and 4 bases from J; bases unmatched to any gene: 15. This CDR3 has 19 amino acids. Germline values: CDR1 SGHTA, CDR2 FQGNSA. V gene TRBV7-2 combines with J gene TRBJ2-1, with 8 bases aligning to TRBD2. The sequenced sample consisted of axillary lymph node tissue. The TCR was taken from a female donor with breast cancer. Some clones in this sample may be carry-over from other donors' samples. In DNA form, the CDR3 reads TGTGCCAGCAGCTTAGGGGGGGGGGCAACTAGCGGATTTTACAATGAGCAGTTCTTC. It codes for CASSLGGGATSGFYNEQFF.